Below, 11 T cell receptor beta chains from the same sample are listed, as sequenced in a study of cytomegalovirus exposure and HLA in healthy donors. The PCR used 60 Vbeta and 13 Jbeta primers. The repertoire was sequenced with immunoSEQ multiplex PCR; TCRdb's copy has only in-frame clones and lacks some. The data hold over 200,000 clones, with roughly 70% observed a single time. Sequencing input: PBMCs. These receptors were obtained from a man aged 35 to 55 in good health and CMV-seropositive.

This clone showed up just a few times. V is TRBV6-1 and J is TRBJ2-7; a possible D gene is TRBD1 (5 bases). This CDR3 has 16 amino acids. Trimming stripped 2 bases from V and 4 bases from J, with 18 bases between. The germline CDR1 and CDR2 sequences are MNHNS and SASEGT. The CDR3 coding sequence is TGTGCCAGCAGTGAATGGGGCCTGACGACAGAATACGAGCAGTACTTC. This translates into CASSEWGLTTEYEQYF.

This chain links TRBV6-1 with TRBJ1-1, with TRBD1 matching over 10 bases. Germline-derived CDR1 and CDR2 are MNHNS and SASEGT. This CDR3 comprises 15 residues. Losses at the gene ends were 1 base for V and 5 bases for J; bases not matched to a gene: 4. The chain's CDR3 is CASSEVRTGGTEAFF. The CDR3 region has the DNA TGTGCCAGCAGTGAAGTTCGGACAGGGGGGACTGAAGCTTTCTTT.

This clone showed up just once. This chain links TRBV5-8 with TRBJ2-5, with TRBD1 matching over 7 bases. Germline CDR1 is SGHTS and CDR2 is YDEGEE. The J segment lost 2 bases and the V segment lost 0 bases, leaving 1 base of the junction unmatched. The CDR3 is made up of 14 amino acids. Written as DNA, the CDR3 is TGTGCCAGCAGCTTGGGGGACAGACAAGAGACCCAGTACTTC. It encodes CASSLGDRQETQYF.

J is TRBJ2-7 and V is TRBV19, with TRBD1 identical over 10 bases. Germline CDR1 and CDR2: LNHDA and SQIVND (reference sequence). Unmatched junction bases numbered 9, after V lost 5 bases and J lost 8 bases. The CDR3 consists of 14 residues. CDR3 DNA sequence: TGTGCCAGTAGTTCGAGTCCGGGACAGGGGAAGCAGTACTTC. Amino acid sequence: CASSSSPGQGKQYF.

The gene calls are TRBV9 and TRBJ1-3, with D maybe TRBD1 (5 bases). This CDR3 is built from 13 residues. Germline CDR1 SGDLS, CDR2 YYNGEE. V lost 2 bases to trimming and J lost 8 bases, with 11 bases between them. DNA of the CDR3: TGTGCCAGCAGCGTTGGGACGGGGGACACCATATATTTT. This encodes CASSVGTGDTIYF.

V usage is TRBV15 and J usage is TRBJ2-5; no clear D gene. From germline, CDR1 is LNHNV and CDR2 YYDKDF (reference sequence). The CDR3 totals 15 residues. The V end was cut by 0 bases, the J end by 1 base, with 9 bases between. The CDR3 nucleotides read TGTGCCACCAGCAGAGATTTGGCTGGCCAAGAGACCCAGTACTTC. Protein product: CATSRDLAGQETQYF. Together with reference TRBV15 and TRBJ2-5, the CDR3 gives the full variable domain: DAMVIQNPRYQVTQFGKPVTLSCSQTLNHNVMYWYQQKSSQAPKLLFHYYDKDFNNEADTPDNFQSRRPNTSFCFLDIRSPGLGDTAMYLCATSRDLAGQETQYFGPGTRLLVL.

The chain links TRBV11-2 to TRBJ1-6, with D possibly being TRBD1 (5 bases). Per germline, CDR1 SGHAT and CDR2 FQNNGV. Trimming took off 5 bases at V and 0 bases at J, with 17 bases between the two ends. There are 18 residues in the CDR3. The CDR3 reads CASSRRQLLSSYNSPLHF. DNA of the CDR3: TGTGCCAGCAGCCGCAGACAGCTATTAAGCTCCTATAATTCACCCCTCCACTTT. Full variable domain (missing parts from reference TRBV11-2 and TRBJ1-6): EAGVAQSPRYKIIEKRQSVAFWCNPISGHATLYWYQQILGQGPKLLIQFQNNGVVDDSQLPKDRFSAERLKGVDSTLKIQPAKLEDSAVYLCASSRRQLLSSYNSPLHFGNGTRLTVT.

This chain connects TRBV6-1 to TRBJ2-7; D ambiguous. The CDR3 consists of 10 residues. V was clipped by 6 bases and J by 6 bases, with 6 bases between them. Per the germline V gene, CDR1 is MNHNS and CDR2 is SASEGT. The CDR3 loop reads CASREFEQYF. Here the CDR3 DNA reads TGTGCCAGCAGGGAGTTCGAGCAGTACTTC.

This clone is a singleton in its sample. The chain employs TRBV6-5 and TRBJ2-1; TRBD2 matches at 9 bases. The trim removed 8 bases at V and 9 bases at J, leaving 11 bases unmatched. In germline, CDR1 is MNHEY, CDR2 SVGAGI. The length of the CDR3 is 14 residues. The CDR3 bases are TGTGCCAGCTCCTTGCGGGGGGGCCGAGCTGAGCAGTTCTTC. Translation: CASSLRGGRAEQFF.

The V call is TRBV5-1, the J call TRBJ1-2; TRBD1 matches at 8 bases. Germline trimming cut 4 bases from V and 8 bases from J; bases unmatched to any gene: 10. Germline assignment: CDR1 SGHRS and CDR2 YFSETQ. This CDR3 is built from 14 residues. The CDR3 bases are TGCGCCAGCAGCCCTGACAGGGGTTTTGAGGGCTACACCTTC. Protein: CASSPDRGFEGYTF.

The chain recombines TRBV27 with TRBJ2-1; 7 bases agree with TRBD1. This CDR3 region has 15 residues. With V trimmed by 8 bases and J by 13 bases, 20 bases remained unmatched. Germline lookup yields CDR1 MNHEY and CDR2 SMNVEV (reference sequence). CDR3 nucleotides: TGTGCCAGCGCGAATACAGGGGTCCCCCTTACGATTCAGTTCTTC. It codes for CASANTGVPLTIQFF.